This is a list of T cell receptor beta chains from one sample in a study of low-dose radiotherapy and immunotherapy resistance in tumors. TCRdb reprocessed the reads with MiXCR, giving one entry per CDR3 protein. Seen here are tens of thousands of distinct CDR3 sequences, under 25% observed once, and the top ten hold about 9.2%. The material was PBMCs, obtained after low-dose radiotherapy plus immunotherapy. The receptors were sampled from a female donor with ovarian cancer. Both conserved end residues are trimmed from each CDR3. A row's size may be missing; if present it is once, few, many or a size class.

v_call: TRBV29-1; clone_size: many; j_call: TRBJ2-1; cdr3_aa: SVALPEQF
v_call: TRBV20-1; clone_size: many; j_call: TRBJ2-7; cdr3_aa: SARENAGLGEQY
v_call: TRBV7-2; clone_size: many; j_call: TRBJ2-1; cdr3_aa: ASRSSGGAYNEQF
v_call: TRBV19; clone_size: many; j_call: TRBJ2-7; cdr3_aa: ASSIGGGISYEQY
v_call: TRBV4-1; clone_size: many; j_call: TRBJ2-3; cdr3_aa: ASSPLAGVERKDTQY
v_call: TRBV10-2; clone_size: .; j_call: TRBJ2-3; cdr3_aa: ASQVAGTDTQY
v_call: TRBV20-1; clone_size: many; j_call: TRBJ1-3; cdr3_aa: SARQGSGNTIY
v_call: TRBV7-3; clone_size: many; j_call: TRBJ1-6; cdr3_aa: ASSSGQGGSPLH
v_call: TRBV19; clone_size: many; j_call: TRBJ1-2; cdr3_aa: AGRTEGGYT
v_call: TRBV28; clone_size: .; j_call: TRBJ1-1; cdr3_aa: ASSTGGANTEAF
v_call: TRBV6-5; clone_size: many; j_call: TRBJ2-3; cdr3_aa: ASSKGQGVRDTQY
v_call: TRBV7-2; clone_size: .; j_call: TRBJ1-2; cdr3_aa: ASSLASGRYGYT
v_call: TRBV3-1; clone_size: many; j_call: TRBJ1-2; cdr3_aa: ASSQRSLGLYGYT
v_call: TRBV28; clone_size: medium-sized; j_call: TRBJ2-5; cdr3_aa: ATSLALGPQETQY
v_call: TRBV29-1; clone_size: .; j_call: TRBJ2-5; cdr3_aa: SFRGPSKETQY